Sequencing of this T cell receptor (beta chain) was carried out in a study of blood T cell repertoires in COVID-19. In the study overall: The United States, Italy and Spain were the sources of the acute and convalescent COVID-19 samples. PBMCs, B-cell-depleted T cells, or T cells were the source of the cDNA or gDNA that made up the material.

Per the authors' pipeline: Reference gene primer amplification yielded estimated nucleated cell counts. Sequencing used immunoSEQ multiplex PCR; TCRdb keeps in-frame clones, though not all of them. D and trimming were read from the DNA, whereas the V and J calls and clone size are those reported in that table. The repertoire holds 200,000 to 300,000 clones, about four fifths seen once, with around 7% in the top ten. The germline gives CDR1 SGHTA, CDR2 FQGNSA. V gave up 3 bases and J gave up 4 bases, with 24 bases separating them. This CDR3 is built from 18 residues. Seattle cases were enrolled at active infection and followed longitudinally.

This chain joins TRBV7-2 and TRBJ2-5; tentative D call: TRBD2 (7 bases). The sequence derives from an elderly woman with COVID-19, enrolled during active disease. Sequencing input: peripheral blood. The CDR3 sequence is CASSFGALAAGAGETQYF. The CDR3 bases are TGTGCCAGCAGCTTCGGGGCTCTGGCGGCGGGGGCGGGAGAGACCCAGTACTTC.